The T cell receptor beta chain under discussion was sequenced for a study of CD8 T cells in Susac syndrome. The CDR3 totals 13 residues. V was pared by 6 bases and J by 7 bases, with 16 bases between. Germline CDR1 reads ENHRY; CDR2 reads SYGVKD. RNA was extracted with the RNeasy kit, and a quantity of roughly 0.5 to 1 ug was reverse transcribed using random hexamers. In TCRdb, the immunoSEQ multiplex PCR reads were re-called with MiXCR into one record per CDR3 protein. The sample contains 200,000 to 250,000 distinct CDR3 sequences, just under 95% of which appear only once. In the multiple sclerosis control group, patients were treatment-naive and had stable or active relapsing-remitting disease.

The origin of this receptor is a human donor with multiple sclerosis. This sequence joins TRBV10-3 and TRBJ2-7, with D tentatively TRBD1 (5 bases). Specimen: CD4+ T cells from PBMCs. CDR3 residues: CAISSSGQREQYF. CDR3 coding DNA: TGTGCCATCAGCTCTTCAGGGCAGCGAGAGCAGTACTTC.